A single sample is the source of the 28 T cell receptor beta chains below, sequenced in a study of OX40 agonist ivuxolimab in advanced cancers. Sequencing used immunoSEQ multiplex PCR; TCRdb keeps in-frame clones, though not all of them. The sample has 81,000 or so clones; roughly 91% are singletons. The source material was CD4+ or CD8+ T cells sorted from blood, sampled in a trial of the OX40 agonist ivuxolimab. Receptors originate from an adult with an advanced solid tumor such as melanoma, head and neck, liver or kidney cancer.

This chain uses TRBV11-2 with TRBJ1-2, with a possible D match to TRBD1 (6 bases). CDR3 length equals 15 residues. V gave up 0 bases and J gave up 3 bases, with 11 bases separating them. The germline V gene encodes CDR1 SGHAT and CDR2 FQNNGV. In DNA form, the CDR3 reads TGTGCCAGCAGCTTAGAGAGACAGGAGCACTATGGCTACACCTTC. Amino acid sequence: CASSLERQEHYGYTF.

This chain joins TRBV11-2 and TRBJ1-2, with a possible D match to TRBD1 (5 bases). CDR1 and CDR2 (germline): SGHAT, FQNNGV. This CDR3 is 16 amino acids long. V lost 1 base to trimming and J lost 3 bases, with 15 bases between them. CDR3 loop: CASSLAVHVRDYGYTF. Written as DNA, the CDR3 is TGTGCCAGCAGCTTAGCGGTACACGTCAGGGACTATGGCTACACCTTC.

The J gene is TRBJ1-1, the V gene TRBV7-3; D is possibly TRBD1 (5 bases). Germline CDR1 SGHTA, CDR2 FQGTGA. V was cut by 1 base and J by 1 base, with 10 bases left in between. This CDR3 spans 15 amino acids. The CDR3 spells CASSLSPGPNTEAFF. CDR3 nucleotides: TGTGCCAGCAGCTTAAGCCCAGGGCCGAACACTGAAGCTTTCTTT.

The chain couples TRBV11-2 to TRBJ2-7; tentatively, D is TRBD2 (6 bases). The CDR3 is 13 amino acids. Germline loops: CDR1 SGHAT, CDR2 FQNNGV. V lost 6 bases and J lost 1, with 10 bases in between. The CDR3 region is CASRSGWSYEQYF. CDR3 nucleotide sequence: TGTGCCAGCAGAAGCGGGTGGTCCTACGAGCAGTACTTC.

This clone has a single count. The chain carries TRBV27 and TRBJ2-7, with D perhaps being TRBD1 or TRBD2 (5 bases each). Germline V gene data show CDR1 as MNHEY and CDR2 as SMNVEV (reference sequence). CDR3 size: 16 residues. V lost 3 bases, J lost 1 base, and 16 bases lay in between. The CDR3 loop reads CASSFLVRDGSYEQYF. DNA of the CDR3: TGTGCCAGCAGTTTCTTGGTCCGGGACGGATCCTACGAGCAGTACTTC.

V usage is TRBV4-3 and J usage is TRBJ1-5; D possibly corresponds to TRBD1 (5 bases). The CDR3 extends over 15 amino acids. The V end lost 1 base, the J end lost 7 bases, and 14 bases lay between the germline ends. Germline CDR1 is LGHNA and CDR2 is YSLEER. CDR3 DNA: TGCGCCAGCAGCCAAGGAAGTGGGGGAAGCCAGCCCCAGCATTTT. Its protein is CASSQGSGGSQPQHF.

V and J are TRBV13 and TRBJ1-1; D call uncertain. The CDR3 spans 14 residues. Trimming took off 5 bases at V and 8 bases at J, with 18 bases between the two ends. Germline V CDR1 and CDR2: PRHDT, FYEKMQ (reference sequence). The CDR3: CASSQRPLDEEAFF. DNA of the CDR3: TGTGCCAGCAGCCAACGCCCCCTAGACGAGGAAGCTTTCTTT.

CDR3 sequence: CASSQDRVPSPSNTQYF. CDR3 sequence (DNA): TGTGCCAGCAGCCAGGACAGGGTCCCGTCCCCGAGTAATACGCAGTATTTT. The rearrangement uses TRBV7-2 and TRBJ2-3; 8 bases line up with TRBD1. This CDR3 comprises 17 residues. V lost 5 bases to trimming and J lost 7 bases; unmatched junction nucleotides: 17. The germline V gene encodes CDR1 SGHTA and CDR2 FQGNSA. Variable domain in full (rest from reference TRBV7-2 and TRBJ2-3): GAGVSQSPSNKVTEKGKDVELRCDPISGHTALYWYRQSLGQGLEFLIYFQGNSAPDKSGLPSDRFSAERTGGSVSTLTIQRTQQEDSAVYLCASSQDRVPSPSNTQYFGPGTRLTVL.

This rearrangement joins TRBV7-9 to TRBJ2-1; 7 nucleotides agree with TRBD2. The CDR3 is 16 residues long. V shed 5 bases and J 8 bases; nucleotides not matched to a gene: 15. Germline CDR1 and CDR2: SEHNR and FQNEAQ (reference sequence). The chain's CDR3 is CASSPQRGDLRDEQFF. CDR3 nucleotides: TGTGCCAGCAGCCCCCAGCGGGGTGACCTTAGGGATGAGCAGTTCTTC.

The chain combines TRBV7-2 with TRBJ2-5; TRBD1 aligns across 7 bases. Germline V CDR1 and CDR2: SGHTA, FQGNSA. The CDR3 is made up of 16 amino acids. The V and J ends lost 3 bases and 2 bases, in that order; junction bases with no gene match: 9. CDR3 residues: CASSFSRTGEQETQYF. The CDR3 region has the DNA TGTGCCAGCAGCTTCTCTCGAACAGGGGAACAAGAGACCCAGTACTTC. Combining the CDR3 with reference TRBV7-2 and TRBJ2-5 gives the whole variable domain GAGVSQSPSNKVTEKGKDVELRCDPISGHTALYWYRQSLGQGLEFLIYFQGNSAPDKSGLPSDRFSAERTGGSVSTLTIQRTQQEDSAVYLCASSFSRTGEQETQYFGPGTRLLVL.

The chain has TRBV15 and TRBJ1-2; 9 bases fit TRBD1. The V segment lost 5 bases and the J segment 8 bases; nucleotides outside the gene matches: 6. Germline V gene data show CDR1 as LNHNV and CDR2 as YYDKDF (reference sequence). The CDR3 contains 13 residues. The CDR3 bases are TGTGCCACCAGCGTATGGACAGGGGACGGCTACACCTTC. Protein: CATSVWTGDGYTF.

The genes are TRBV28 and TRBJ1-5, with unresolved D. The length of the CDR3 is 14 residues. Germline-derived CDR1 and CDR2 are MDHEN and SYDVKM. V was cut by 1 base and J by 4 bases, with 8 bases left in between. CDR3 bases: TGTGCCAGCAGTTTATACGGCCGGAATCAGCCCCAGCATTTT. The encoded protein is CASSLYGRNQPQHF.

The chain has TRBV2 and TRBJ2-3, with D perhaps matching TRBD2 (5 bases). Trimming took off 8 bases at V and 3 bases at J, with 12 bases between the two ends. Germline V CDR1 and CDR2: SNHLY, FYNNEI. This CDR3 comprises 13 residues. As DNA, the CDR3 is TGTGCCAGCGGGCTGTGGAGGACAGATACGCAGTATTTT. Its protein is CASGLWRTDTQYF.

The gene calls are TRBV27 and TRBJ2-5; D gene uncertain. The CDR3 loop spans 14 amino acids. Trimming left V 0 bases short and J 4 bases short, with 9 bases between. Germline V lookup: CDR1 MNHEY, CDR2 SMNVEV (reference sequence). CDR3 DNA sequence: TGTGCCAGCAGTTTATCCCTGGAGAGAGAGACCCAGTACTTC. Its translation is CASSLSLERETQYF.

The J gene is TRBJ1-2, the V gene TRBV6-6, with 7 bases aligning to TRBD1. Trimming removed 2 bases from V and 8 bases from J; junction bases left unmatched: 8. The V gene's germline CDR1 is MNHNY and CDR2 SVGAGI (reference sequence). The length of the CDR3 is 14 residues. CDR3 in amino acids: CASSYRQGLEGYTF. In DNA form, the CDR3 reads TGTGCCAGCAGTTACCGACAGGGTTTAGAGGGCTACACCTTC.

V and J are TRBV13 and TRBJ1-3; the match to TRBD1 covers 8 bases. The CDR3 totals 15 residues. Per germline, CDR1 PRHDT and CDR2 FYEKMQ (reference sequence). Unmatched junction bases numbered 4, after V lost 4 bases and J lost 2 bases. The CDR3 DNA reads as TGTGCCAGCAGCTACGGACAGGGCACTGGAAACACCATATATTTT. It is translated as CASSYGQGTGNTIYF.

Concerning this clone: The junction departs from the called germline gene at one end, perhaps through a read error. The V call is TRBV7-7, the J call TRBJ2-3, with 13 bases that match TRBD2. CDR1 is SSHAT, CDR2 FNYEAQ, per germline (reference sequence). The CDR3 contains 17 residues. The CDR3 DNA sequence: TGTGCTAGCAGCCCCCGGACTAGCGGGAGTTGGACAGATACGCAGTATTTT. It encodes CASSPRTSGSWTDTQYF.

Here the CDR3 DNA reads TGTGCCAGCAGTTACTCGATGGATATTGGCGATTACGAGCAGTACTTC. This sequence encodes CASSYSMDIGDYEQYF. The rearrangement links TRBV6-6 to TRBJ2-7; D unclear. CDR1 is MNHNY, CDR2 SVGAGI, per germline (reference sequence). The CDR3 spans 16 residues. V shed 0 bases and J shed 4 bases, with 16 bases lying between them.

Only one count was recorded for this clone. V gene TRBV2 combines with J gene TRBJ1-1, with TRBD1 as a possible D gene (6 bases). Per germline, CDR1 SNHLY and CDR2 FYNNEI. The CDR3 has 16 residues. The germline V and J ends were trimmed by 6 bases and 1 base, with 18 bases remaining between them. CDR3 sequence reads: CASRGTNYRENTEAFF. In DNA form, the CDR3 reads TGTGCCAGCAGAGGAACAAATTACAGGGAGAACACTGAAGCTTTCTTT.

The genes are TRBV9 and TRBJ2-4; D is uncertain. Germline loops: CDR1 SGDLS, CDR2 YYNGEE. Trimming left V 4 bases short and J 0 bases short, with 8 bases between. This CDR3 region has 14 residues. CDR3 residues: CASSPYLAKNIQYF. The CDR3 nucleotides are TGTGCCAGCAGCCCTTACTTAGCCAAAAACATTCAGTACTTC.

V gene TRBV19 combines with J gene TRBJ1-5, with D tentatively TRBD1 (5 bases). Trimming shortened V by 5 bases and J by 0 bases, and 14 bases separated the two germline ends. CDR1 and CDR2 (germline): LNHDA, SQIVND (reference sequence). This CDR3 has 16 residues. In nucleotides, the CDR3 is TGTGCCAGTAGTTATAGTGGCAGGGTTAGCAATCAGCCCCAGCATTTT. This translates into CASSYSGRVSNQPQHF.

The V gene is TRBV4-3, the J gene TRBJ1-5, with D possibly being TRBD1 (6 bases). V gave up 3 bases and J gave up 6 bases, with 15 bases separating them. The CDR3 runs 15 residues. CDR1 and CDR2 (germline): LGHNA, YSLEER. The CDR3 DNA is TGCGCCAGCAGCCAGGAACAGGGATGGGGTCAGCCCCAGCATTTT. It yields the protein CASSQEQGWGQPQHF.

This clone was observed a single time. The genes are TRBV7-2 and TRBJ2-7; 10 positions agree with TRBD1. Germline V lookup: CDR1 SGHTA, CDR2 FQGNSA. V lost 10 bases to trimming and J lost 6 bases; unmatched junction nucleotides: 6. The CDR3 has 12 residues. CDR3 sequence: CAITDRGGEQYF. The CDR3 DNA follows: TGTGCCATCACGGACAGGGGGGGCGAGCAGTACTTC.

About this clone itself: The sample carries other DNA sequences with the same CDR3. The rearrangement joins TRBV20-1 to TRBJ1-1; maybe TRBD1 (5 bases). V gave up 5 bases and J gave up 4 bases, with 5 bases separating them. This CDR3 has 10 amino acids. Germline lookup yields CDR1 DFQATT and CDR2 SNEGSKA (reference sequence). DNA of the CDR3: TGCAGTGCTGGGGGCACTGAAGCTTTCTTT. Translation gives CSAGGTEAFF.

The V gene is TRBV9, the J gene TRBJ1-3; 8 nucleotides agree with TRBD1. Trimming cost V 4 bases and J 4 bases; bases outside gene matches: 16. This CDR3 is built from 18 residues. Germline V lookup: CDR1 SGDLS, CDR2 YYNGEE. The CDR3 bases are TGTGCCAGCAGCCCGCGTCTCGCGGACAGGGTGTCCGGAAACACCATATATTTT. Its translation is CASSPRLADRVSGNTIYF.

The chain is built from TRBV6-5 and TRBJ2-1; 9 bases match TRBD2. This CDR3 contains 15 residues. Germline values: CDR1 MNHEY, CDR2 SVGAGI. J was trimmed by 4 bases and V by 6 bases; bases with no gene match: 7. The CDR3 DNA is TGTGCCAGCAGCCCGTTAGCGGGGGTATACAATGAGCAGTTCTTC. Protein: CASSPLAGVYNEQFF.

The chain employs TRBV9 and TRBJ2-7, with a weak D call TRBD2 (7 bases). CDR3 length: 14 residues. Trimming cost V 3 bases and J 5 bases, with 15 bases left between them. Germline lookup yields CDR1 SGDLS and CDR2 YYNGEE. The CDR3: CASSAGGLLNEQYF. The CDR3 DNA follows: TGTGCCAGCAGCGCGGGGGGCCTGTTGAACGAGCAGTACTTC.

For the CDR3, the DNA is TGTGCCAGCAGCTTGGGACTAGCGGGAGTGAGCGAGCAGTACTTC. Translation: CASSLGLAGVSEQYF. The rearrangement uses TRBV5-6 and TRBJ2-7; 12 nucleotides line up with TRBD2. The V gene's germline CDR1 is SGHDT and CDR2 YYEEEE. Losses at the gene ends were 0 bases for V and 6 bases for J; bases not matched to a gene: 4. The CDR3 runs 15 residues.